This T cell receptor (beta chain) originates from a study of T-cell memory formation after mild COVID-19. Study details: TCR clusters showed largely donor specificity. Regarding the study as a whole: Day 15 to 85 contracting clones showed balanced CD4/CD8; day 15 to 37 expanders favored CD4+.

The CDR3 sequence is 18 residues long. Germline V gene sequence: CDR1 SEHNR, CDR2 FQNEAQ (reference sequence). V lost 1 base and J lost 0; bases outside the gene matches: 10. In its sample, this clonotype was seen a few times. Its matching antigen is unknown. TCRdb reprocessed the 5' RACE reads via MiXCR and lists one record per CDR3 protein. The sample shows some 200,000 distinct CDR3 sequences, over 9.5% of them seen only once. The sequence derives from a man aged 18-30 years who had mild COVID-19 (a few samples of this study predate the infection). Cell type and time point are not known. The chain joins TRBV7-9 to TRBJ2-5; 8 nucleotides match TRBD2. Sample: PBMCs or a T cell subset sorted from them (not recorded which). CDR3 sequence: CASSLVRGGSQYQETQYF. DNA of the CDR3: TGTGCCAGCAGCTTAGTACGGGGGGGATCCCAGTACCAAGAGACCCAGTACTTC.